This T cell receptor beta chain was profiled in a study of blood T cell repertoires in COVID-19. Whole-study context: Spain, Italy and the United States supplied samples that represented acute and convalescent COVID-19. PBMCs, B-cell-depleted T cells, or T cells provided the cDNA or gDNA that made up the material.

Profiling relied on immunoSEQ multiplex PCR, and the TCRdb table lists in-frame clones only, not all of them. Altogether about 170,000 clones are present, 80% to 85% being singletons, with the ten largest covering about 14%. Per the germline V gene, CDR1 is LNHNV and CDR2 is YYDKDF (reference sequence). The CDR3 totals 16 residues. With 0 bases clipped from V and 3 bases from J, the junction kept 7 bases outside the gene matches. This clone was detected a few times. This clonotype was obtained from a man aged 18 to 35 with active or convalescent COVID-19. The genes are TRBV15 and TRBJ2-7; the match to TRBD1 covers 8 bases. Input material: peripheral blood. The CDR3 is CATSREPFTGGYEQYF. In DNA form, the CDR3 reads TGTGCCACCAGCAGAGAGCCATTCACAGGGGGCTACGAGCAGTACTTC.